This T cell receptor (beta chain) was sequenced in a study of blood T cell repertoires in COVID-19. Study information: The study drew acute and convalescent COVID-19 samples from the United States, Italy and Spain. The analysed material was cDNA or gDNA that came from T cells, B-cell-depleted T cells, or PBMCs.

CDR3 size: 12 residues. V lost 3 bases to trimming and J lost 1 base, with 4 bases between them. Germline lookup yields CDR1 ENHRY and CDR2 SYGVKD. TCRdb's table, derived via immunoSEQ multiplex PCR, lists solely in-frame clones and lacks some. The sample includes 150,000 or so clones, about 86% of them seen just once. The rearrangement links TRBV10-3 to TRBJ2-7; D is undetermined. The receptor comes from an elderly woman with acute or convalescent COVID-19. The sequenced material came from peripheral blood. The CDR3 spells CAISDVSYEQYF. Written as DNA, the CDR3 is TGTGCCATCAGTGACGTTTCCTACGAGCAGTACTTC.